The clone carrying this T cell receptor beta chain appeared a few times. The data are from a study of blood T cells in healthy people across ages. Per the germline V gene, CDR1 is LGHDT and CDR2 is YNNKEL (reference sequence). CDR3 length: 15 residues. Trimming removed 5 bases from V and 5 bases from J; junction bases left unmatched: 8. Sample-barcoded 5' priming and a J-beta primer mix drove a second PCR of roughly 7 to 11 cycles. Using its own MiXCR run on the 5' RACE reads, TCRdb lists one record per CDR3 protein. This sample has 700,000 or so distinct CDR3 sequences, with about 43% found just once.

This TCR derives from a man at least 80 years old in good health. Sequencing was carried out using blood. This chain connects TRBV3-1 to TRBJ2-7, with TRBD2 identical over 11 bases. In DNA, the CDR3 is TGTGCCAGCAGCTTAGCGGGAGGGCCTTCAGACGAGCAGTACTTC. Amino acid sequence: CASSLAGGPSDEQYF.